This T cell receptor beta chain was identified during a study of T cell repertoires in ileal Crohn's disease. Study in general: Postoperative therapy was given to about half: approximately 10 thiopurines, about 20 anti-TNF agents. The study, taken as a whole, reports: High-frequency clones were more common in sorted CD8 than CD4 cells.

For this clone: Its antigen is unidentified.

Germline assignment: CDR1 ENHRY and CDR2 SYGVKD. The V end was cut by 3 bases, the J end by 1 base, with 7 bases between. The CDR3 loop spans 15 amino acids. TCRdb's copy holds only in-frame clones and misses some; the assay was immunoSEQ multiplex PCR. The top ten hold about 7% of the sample, which has approximately 4,000 clones, roughly 80% seen once. Eligibility required adulthood, ileal or ileocolonic Crohn's disease and indicated ileocolonic resection. The sequenced material came from ileal tissue. The chain employs TRBV10-3 and TRBJ2-6; D ambiguous. This TCR was sampled from an adult with Crohn's disease. The CDR3 nucleotides are TGTGCCATCAGTGATACAAAGTCTGGGGCCAACGTCCTGACTTTC. Its protein is CAISDTKSGANVLTF.